The next 23 T cell receptor beta chains were all read from a single sample in a study of blood T cell repertoires in COVID-19. Libraries were prepared by immunoSEQ multiplex PCR; TCRdb keeps only in-frame clonotypes and omits some of them. The data show 55,000 to 75,000 clones, 70% to 80% seen once. Sample: peripheral blood. The origin of the receptors is a man at least 80 years old with active or convalescent COVID-19.

The J gene is TRBJ2-3, the V gene TRBV7-2; 9 bases match TRBD2. The ends lost 2 bases at V and 4 bases at J; junction bases unmatched: 4. Germline CDR1 reads SGHTA; CDR2 reads FQGNSA. This CDR3 contains 15 residues. The CDR3 sequence: CASSLNGGRADTQYF. The DNA for the CDR3 is TGTGCCAGCAGCTTAAACGGCGGGAGGGCAGATACGCAGTATTTT.

This chain uses TRBV5-1 with TRBJ2-5; tentatively, D is TRBD2 (6 bases). Germline V lookup: CDR1 SGHRS, CDR2 YFSETQ. V lost 5 bases and J 7 bases, leaving 15 bases between the germline ends. This CDR3 has 13 amino acids. The chain's CDR3 is CASRHPEGRTQYF. The CDR3 nucleotides read TGCGCCAGCAGACACCCGGAGGGGAGGACCCAGTACTTC.

V and J are TRBV24-1 and TRBJ2-5; D might be TRBD1 (5 bases). This CDR3 comprises 15 residues. Germline CDR1 and CDR2: KGHDR and SFDVKD. The V and J ends lost 3 bases and 1 base respectively, with 11 bases between them. CDR3 DNA: TGTGCCACCAGTGATAGAGACAGACCCCAAGAGACCCAGTACTTC. Its translation is CATSDRDRPQETQYF.

This clone was recorded a few times. The chain couples TRBV23-1 to TRBJ2-1, with 8 positions matching TRBD2. TRBV23-1 is flagged as an ORF with uncertain function. V was pared by 2 bases and J by 5 bases, with 17 bases of the junction left unmatched. The CDR3 is 19 amino acids. This CDR3 reads CASSQMPLHTSGGNNEQFF. As DNA, the CDR3 is TGCGCCAGCAGTCAAATGCCACTTCATACTAGCGGAGGCAACAATGAGCAGTTCTTC.

This clone was counted between two and nine times. CDR3 nucleotides: TGTGCCAGCAGCTTAGCAGGGGGGCACAATGAGCAGTTCTTC. It codes for CASSLAGGHNEQFF. The chain links TRBV11-2 to TRBJ2-1; D may be TRBD1 (7 bases). CDR3 length: 14 residues. The germline gives CDR1 SGHAT, CDR2 FQNNGV. The V and J ends lost 1 base and 5 bases respectively, with 9 bases between them. Looking up the rest from reference TRBV11-2 and TRBJ2-1 gives the full variable domain: EAGVAQSPRYKIIEKRQSVAFWCNPISGHATLYWYQQILGQGPKLLIQFQNNGVVDDSQLPKDRFSAERLKGVDSTLKIQPAKLEDSAVYLCASSLAGGHNEQFFGPGTRLTVL.

This chain uses TRBV15 with TRBJ2-3; 7 bases are a match to TRBD1. This CDR3 has 16 amino acids. Germline V gene sequence: CDR1 LNHNV, CDR2 YYDKDF (reference sequence). The V gene end was trimmed by 5 bases and the J gene end by 0 bases; junction bases not matched to a gene: 8. Here the CDR3 DNA reads TGTGCCACCAGCGGCCGGGACAGCTTAAGCACAGATACGCAGTATTTT. This translates into CATSGRDSLSTDTQYF.

For this clone: The same CDR3 also results from other DNA sequences found in this sample. The chain joins TRBV18 to TRBJ1-1, with 7 bases matching TRBD1. CDR1 and CDR2 from the germline V gene are KGHSH and LQKENI. This CDR3 is 13 amino acids long. With V trimmed by 6 bases and J by 5 bases, 6 bases remained unmatched. The CDR3 region is CASSPTGMTEAFF. The DNA of the CDR3 is TGTGCCAGCTCGCCGACAGGGATGACTGAAGCTTTCTTT.

The chain carries TRBV3-1 (or the pseudogene TRBV3-2) and TRBJ2-7; D possibly corresponds to TRBD1 (6 bases). Trimming took 7 bases from V and 0 from J, leaving 10 bases between them. The CDR3 consists of 13 residues. Germline-derived CDR1 and CDR2 are LGHDT and YNNKEL (reference sequence). The chain's CDR3 is CASTTGASYEQYF. CDR3 nucleotide sequence: TGTGCCAGCACGACAGGCGCCTCCTACGAGCAGTACTTC.

The chain couples TRBV4-1 to TRBJ2-3; a weak D match, TRBD2 (6 bases). The length of the CDR3 is 16 residues. The germline CDR1 and CDR2 sequences are MGHRA and YSYEKL. The V gene lost 0 bases and the J gene lost 6 bases, with 16 bases spanning the gap. Here the CDR3 reads CASSQDRRLVMDTQYF. The CDR3 DNA reads as TGCGCCAGCAGCCAAGATCGAAGACTAGTCATGGATACGCAGTATTTT.

The V call is TRBV2, the J call TRBJ1-5; tentative D call: TRBD1 (6 bases). In germline, CDR1 is SNHLY, CDR2 FYNNEI. The CDR3 contains 13 residues. Trimming cost V 6 bases and J 5 bases, with 11 bases left between them. The chain's CDR3 is CASSRDNYQPQHF. CDR3 bases: TGTGCCAGCAGCCGGGACAACTATCAGCCCCAGCATTTT.

CDR3 bases: TGTGCCAGCAGCCCCACAGGGTTATCGACTGAAGCTTTCTTT. Protein product: CASSPTGLSTEAFF. The chain joins TRBV9 to TRBJ1-1, with a tentative D call TRBD1 (6 bases). V was trimmed by 4 bases and J by 5 bases, leaving 15 bases between them. This CDR3 is built from 14 residues. CDR1 SGDLS and CDR2 YYNGEE come from the germline V gene.

The genes are TRBV4-1 and TRBJ2-2; 10 positions agree with TRBD1. V lost 4 bases, J lost 5 bases, and 4 bases stayed unmatched. The CDR3 runs to 15 residues. Germline V gene lookup returns CDR1 MGHRA and CDR2 YSYEKL. The CDR3 region has the DNA TGCGCCAGCAGCCCGCGACAGGGGGCGACCGGGGAGCTGTTTTTT. Its protein product is CASSPRQGATGELFF.

The chain combines TRBV2 with TRBJ1-4, with D possibly matching TRBD1 (6 bases). Per the germline V gene, CDR1 is SNHLY and CDR2 is FYNNEI. V shed 6 bases and J shed 0 bases, with 17 bases lying between them. The CDR3 has 17 residues. The CDR3: CASRGMGHKATNEKLFF. CDR3 coding DNA: TGTGCCAGCAGAGGTATGGGACATAAAGCAACTAATGAAAAACTGTTTTTT.

The count of this clone is one. This chain joins TRBV11-2 and TRBJ2-5, with D tentatively TRBD2 (6 bases). With 2 bases removed from V and 5 bases from J, the gap between germline ends came to 15 bases. Germline lookup yields CDR1 SGHAT and CDR2 FQNNGV. The CDR3 spans 15 residues. Here the CDR3 reads CASSLRSSGGETQYF. In DNA form, the CDR3 reads TGTGCCAGCAGCTTACGATCTTCTGGGGGGGAGACCCAGTACTTC.

The J gene is TRBJ2-3, the V gene TRBV5-1; 10 bases fit TRBD1. The CDR3 is 15 amino acids. The V gene end was trimmed by 7 bases and the J gene end by 1 base; junction bases not matched to a gene: 6. In germline, CDR1 is SGHRS, CDR2 YFSETQ. CDR3 protein: CASQAGTGGTDTQYF. The CDR3 nucleotides are TGCGCCAGCCAGGCCGGGACAGGGGGCACAGATACGCAGTATTTT. Full variable domain (outside the CDR3, taken from reference TRBV5-1 and TRBJ2-3): KAGVTQTPRYLIKTRGQQVTLSCSPISGHRSVSWYQQTPGQGLQFLFEYFSETQRNKGNFPGRFSGRQFSNSRSEMNVSTLELGDSALYLCASQAGTGGTDTQYFGPGTRLTVL.

The V and J genes are TRBV7-9 and TRBJ1-5, with TRBD1 matching 9 bases. This CDR3 is 16 amino acids long. V dropped 5 bases and J dropped 5; count of bases not matched to a gene: 10. From germline, CDR1 is SEHNR and CDR2 FQNEAQ (reference sequence). The CDR3 DNA reads as TGTGCCAGCAGCCGAATGGGCGGACAGGGGCATCAGCCCCAGCATTTT. It codes for CASSRMGGQGHQPQHF.

The V and J genes are TRBV27 and TRBJ2-1; D not resolved. Deletions cut 4 bases from V and 4 bases from J, with 8 bases between. The CDR3 has 13 amino acids. Germline V CDR1 and CDR2: MNHEY, SMNVEV (reference sequence). The DNA of the CDR3 is TGTGCCAGCAGTTCCCCTCTATACAATGAGCAGTTCTTC. It specifies CASSSPLYNEQFF.

The J gene is TRBJ2-1, the V gene TRBV14, with D tentatively TRBD2 (6 bases). Trimming stripped 4 bases from V and 0 bases from J, with 10 bases between. Germline lookup yields CDR1 SGHDN and CDR2 FVKESK. The CDR3 has 15 amino acids. CDR3 bases: TGTGCCAGCAGCCGCCGCGGGGTCTCCTACAATGAGCAGTTCTTC. Amino acid sequence: CASSRRGVSYNEQFF.

V usage is TRBV5-6 and J usage is TRBJ2-1, with D possibly TRBD1 on 5 matching bases. Deletions cut 1 base from V and 5 bases from J, with 19 bases between. The CDR3 runs 17 residues. Germline V gene data show CDR1 as SGHDT and CDR2 as YYEEEE. CDR3 residues: CASSLLAPGSGHNEQFF. CDR3 DNA sequence: TGTGCCAGCAGCTTGTTGGCGCCAGGGTCAGGCCACAATGAGCAGTTCTTC.

This sequence joins TRBV7-2 and TRBJ2-2; 10 bases are shared with TRBD1. J gave up 6 bases and V 1 base, and 5 bases lay outside the gene matches. This CDR3 contains 16 residues. Germline CDR1 SGHTA, CDR2 FQGNSA. This CDR3 is CASSLGGTGVPGELFF. CDR3 coding DNA: TGTGCCAGCAGCTTAGGAGGGACAGGGGTCCCCGGGGAGCTGTTTTTT. The full variable domain, in which reference TRBV7-2 and TRBJ2-2 provide the parts outside the CDR3, is GAGVSQSPSNKVTEKGKDVELRCDPISGHTALYWYRQSLGQGLEFLIYFQGNSAPDKSGLPSDRFSAERTGGSVSTLTIQRTQQEDSAVYLCASSLGGTGVPGELFFGEGSRLTVL.

This chain links TRBV28 with TRBJ2-1, with D possibly matching TRBD2 (5 bases). The CDR3 loop spans 13 amino acids. CDR1 is MDHEN, CDR2 SYDVKM, per germline. V shed 7 bases and J shed 9 bases, with 16 bases lying between them. The CDR3 reads CASIIQLGGEQFF. In DNA form, the CDR3 reads TGTGCCAGCATTATACAACTCGGAGGTGAGCAGTTCTTC.

The gene calls are TRBV5-1 and TRBJ2-1; a possible D gene is TRBD1 (5 bases). The V end lost 2 bases, the J end lost 4 bases, and 7 bases lay between the germline ends. The length of the CDR3 is 13 residues. CDR1 SGHRS and CDR2 YFSETQ come from the germline V gene. The CDR3 protein is CASSFGQYNEQFF. CDR3 sequence (DNA): TGCGCCAGCAGCTTCGGACAATACAATGAGCAGTTCTTC.

The rearrangement uses TRBV24-1 and TRBJ2-2, with 10 bases lining up with TRBD2. The CDR3 runs to 16 residues. Unmatched junction bases numbered 6, after V lost 4 bases and J lost 5 bases. The V gene's germline CDR1 is KGHDR and CDR2 SFDVKD. Written as DNA, the CDR3 is TGTGCCACCAGTGACTTTCCTAGCGGGGGAACCGGGGAGCTGTTTTTT. Translation gives CATSDFPSGGTGELFF.